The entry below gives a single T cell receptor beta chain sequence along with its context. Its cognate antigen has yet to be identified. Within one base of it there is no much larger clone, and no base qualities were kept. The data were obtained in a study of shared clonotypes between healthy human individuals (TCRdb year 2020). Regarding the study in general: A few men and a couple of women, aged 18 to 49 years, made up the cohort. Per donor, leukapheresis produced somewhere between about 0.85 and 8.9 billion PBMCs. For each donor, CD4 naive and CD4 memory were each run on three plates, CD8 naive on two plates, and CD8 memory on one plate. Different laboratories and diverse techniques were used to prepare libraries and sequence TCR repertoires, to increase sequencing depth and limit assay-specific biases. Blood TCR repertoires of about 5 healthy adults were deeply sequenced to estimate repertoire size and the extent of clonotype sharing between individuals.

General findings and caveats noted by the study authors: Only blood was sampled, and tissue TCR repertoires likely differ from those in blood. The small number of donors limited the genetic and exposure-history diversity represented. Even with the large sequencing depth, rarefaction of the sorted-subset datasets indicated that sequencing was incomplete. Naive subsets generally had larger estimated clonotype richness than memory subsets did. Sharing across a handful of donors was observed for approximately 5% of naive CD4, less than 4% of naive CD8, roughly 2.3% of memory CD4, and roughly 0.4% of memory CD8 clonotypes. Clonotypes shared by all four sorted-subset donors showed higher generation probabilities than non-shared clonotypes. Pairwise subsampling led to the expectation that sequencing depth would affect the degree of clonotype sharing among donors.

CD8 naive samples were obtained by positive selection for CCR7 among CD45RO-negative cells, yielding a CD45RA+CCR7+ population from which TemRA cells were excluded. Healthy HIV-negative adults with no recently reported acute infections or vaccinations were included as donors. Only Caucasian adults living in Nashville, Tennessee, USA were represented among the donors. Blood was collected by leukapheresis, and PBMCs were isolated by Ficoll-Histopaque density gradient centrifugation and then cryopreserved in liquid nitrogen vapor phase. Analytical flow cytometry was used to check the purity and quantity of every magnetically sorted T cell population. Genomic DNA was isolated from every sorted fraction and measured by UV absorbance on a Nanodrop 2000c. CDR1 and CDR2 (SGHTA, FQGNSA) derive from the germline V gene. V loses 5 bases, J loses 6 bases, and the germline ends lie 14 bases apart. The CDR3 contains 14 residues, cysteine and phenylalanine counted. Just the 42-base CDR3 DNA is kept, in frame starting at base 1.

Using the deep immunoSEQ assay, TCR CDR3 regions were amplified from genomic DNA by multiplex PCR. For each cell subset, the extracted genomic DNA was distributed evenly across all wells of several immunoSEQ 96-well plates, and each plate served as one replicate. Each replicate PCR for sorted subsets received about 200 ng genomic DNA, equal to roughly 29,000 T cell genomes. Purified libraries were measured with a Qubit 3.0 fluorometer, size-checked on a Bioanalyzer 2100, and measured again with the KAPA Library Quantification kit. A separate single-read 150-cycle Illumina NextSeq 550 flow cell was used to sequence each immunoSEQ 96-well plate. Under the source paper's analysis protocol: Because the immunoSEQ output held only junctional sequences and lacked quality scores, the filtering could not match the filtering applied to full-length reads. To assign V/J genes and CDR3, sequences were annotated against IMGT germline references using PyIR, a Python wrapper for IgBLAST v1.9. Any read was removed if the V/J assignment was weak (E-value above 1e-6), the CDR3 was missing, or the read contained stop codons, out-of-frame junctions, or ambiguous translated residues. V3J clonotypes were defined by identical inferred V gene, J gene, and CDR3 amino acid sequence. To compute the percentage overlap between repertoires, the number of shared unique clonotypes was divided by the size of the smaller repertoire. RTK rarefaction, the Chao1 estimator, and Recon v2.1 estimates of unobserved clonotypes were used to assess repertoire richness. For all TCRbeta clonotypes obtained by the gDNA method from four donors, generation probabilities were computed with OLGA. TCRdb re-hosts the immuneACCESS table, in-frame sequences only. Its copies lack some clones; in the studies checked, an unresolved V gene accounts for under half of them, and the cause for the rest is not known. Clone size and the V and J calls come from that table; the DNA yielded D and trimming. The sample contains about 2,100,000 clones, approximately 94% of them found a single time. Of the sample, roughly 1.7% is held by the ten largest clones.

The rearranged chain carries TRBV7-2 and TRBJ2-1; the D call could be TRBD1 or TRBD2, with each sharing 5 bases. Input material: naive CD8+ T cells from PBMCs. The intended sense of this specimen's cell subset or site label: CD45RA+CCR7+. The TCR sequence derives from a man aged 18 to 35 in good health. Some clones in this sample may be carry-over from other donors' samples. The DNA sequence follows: TGTGCCAGCAGCCTACGGGGCGTGATCAATGAGCAGTTCTTC. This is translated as CASSLRGVINEQFF.